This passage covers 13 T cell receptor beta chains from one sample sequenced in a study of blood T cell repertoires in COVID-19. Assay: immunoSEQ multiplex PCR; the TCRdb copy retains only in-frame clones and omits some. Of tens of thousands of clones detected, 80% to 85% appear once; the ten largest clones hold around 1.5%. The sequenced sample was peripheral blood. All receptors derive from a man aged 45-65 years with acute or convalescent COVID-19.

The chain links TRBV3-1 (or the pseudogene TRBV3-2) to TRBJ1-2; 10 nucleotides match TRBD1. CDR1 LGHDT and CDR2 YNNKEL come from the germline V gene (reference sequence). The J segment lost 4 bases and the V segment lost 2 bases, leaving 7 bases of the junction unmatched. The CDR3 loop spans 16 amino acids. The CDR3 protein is CASSQTTGGAGYGYTF. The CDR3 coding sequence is TGTGCCAGCAGCCAAACGACAGGGGGCGCTGGCTATGGCTACACCTTC.

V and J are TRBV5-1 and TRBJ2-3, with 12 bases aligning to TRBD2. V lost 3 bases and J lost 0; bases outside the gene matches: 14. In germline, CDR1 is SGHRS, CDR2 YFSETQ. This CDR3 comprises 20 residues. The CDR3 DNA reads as TGCGCCAGCAGCTCCGGACTAGCGGGGCGATATTCCCCTAGCACAGATACGCAGTATTTT. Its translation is CASSSGLAGRYSPSTDTQYF.

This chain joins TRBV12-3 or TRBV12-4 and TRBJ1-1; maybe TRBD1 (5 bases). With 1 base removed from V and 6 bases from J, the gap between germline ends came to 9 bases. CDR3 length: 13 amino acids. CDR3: CASSLDTGAEAFF. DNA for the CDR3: TGTGCCAGCAGTTTAGATACGGGGGCTGAAGCTTTCTTT.

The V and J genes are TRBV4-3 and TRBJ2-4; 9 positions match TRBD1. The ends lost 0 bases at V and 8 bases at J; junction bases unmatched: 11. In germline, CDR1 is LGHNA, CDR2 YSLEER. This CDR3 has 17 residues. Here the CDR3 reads CASSQDPRQGDADIQYF. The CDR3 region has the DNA TGCGCCAGCAGCCAAGATCCCCGACAGGGGGATGCGGACATTCAGTACTTC.

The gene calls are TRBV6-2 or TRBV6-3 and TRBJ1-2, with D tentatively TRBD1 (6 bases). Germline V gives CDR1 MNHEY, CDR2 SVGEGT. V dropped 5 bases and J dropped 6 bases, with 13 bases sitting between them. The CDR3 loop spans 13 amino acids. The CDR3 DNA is TGTGCCAGCAGTACGCTGGGGGCGAATGGCTACACCTTC. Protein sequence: CASSTLGANGYTF.

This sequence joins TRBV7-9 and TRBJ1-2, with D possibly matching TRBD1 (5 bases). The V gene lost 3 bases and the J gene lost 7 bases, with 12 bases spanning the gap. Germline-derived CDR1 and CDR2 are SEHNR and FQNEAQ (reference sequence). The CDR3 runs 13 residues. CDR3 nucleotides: TGTGCCAGCAGCTTTACGGACGGGGGTGGCTACACCTTC. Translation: CASSFTDGGGYTF.

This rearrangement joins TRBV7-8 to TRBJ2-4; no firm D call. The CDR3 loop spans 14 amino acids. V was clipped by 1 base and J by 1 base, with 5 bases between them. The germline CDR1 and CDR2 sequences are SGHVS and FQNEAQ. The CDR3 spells CASSLDQAKNIQYF. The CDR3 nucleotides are TGTGCCAGCAGCTTAGACCAGGCCAAAAACATTCAGTACTTC.

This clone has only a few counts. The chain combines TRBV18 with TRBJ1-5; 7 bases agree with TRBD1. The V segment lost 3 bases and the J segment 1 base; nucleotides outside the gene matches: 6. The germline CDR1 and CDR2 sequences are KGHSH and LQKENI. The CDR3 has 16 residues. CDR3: CASSPRTGPSNQPQHF. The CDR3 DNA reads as TGTGCCAGCTCACCTCGGACAGGACCAAGCAATCAGCCCCAGCATTTT.

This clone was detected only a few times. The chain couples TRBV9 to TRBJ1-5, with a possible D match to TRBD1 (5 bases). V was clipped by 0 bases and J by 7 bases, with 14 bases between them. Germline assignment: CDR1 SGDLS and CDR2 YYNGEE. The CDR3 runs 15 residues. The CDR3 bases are TGTGCCAGCAGCGTAGGGCCGGAAGGGGTACAGCCCCAGCATTTT. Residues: CASSVGPEGVQPQHF.

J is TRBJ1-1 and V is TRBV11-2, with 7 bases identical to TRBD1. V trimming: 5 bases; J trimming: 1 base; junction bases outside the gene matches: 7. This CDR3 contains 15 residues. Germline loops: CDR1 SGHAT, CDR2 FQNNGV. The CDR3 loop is CASSVTGASNTEAFF. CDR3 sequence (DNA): TGTGCCAGCAGCGTAACAGGGGCTTCGAACACTGAAGCTTTCTTT.

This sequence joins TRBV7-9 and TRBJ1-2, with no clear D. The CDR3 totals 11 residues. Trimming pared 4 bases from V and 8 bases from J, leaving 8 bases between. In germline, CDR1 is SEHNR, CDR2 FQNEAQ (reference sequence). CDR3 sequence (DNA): TGTGCCAGCAGCTCCATGCGCGGCTACACCTTC. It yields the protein CASSSMRGYTF.

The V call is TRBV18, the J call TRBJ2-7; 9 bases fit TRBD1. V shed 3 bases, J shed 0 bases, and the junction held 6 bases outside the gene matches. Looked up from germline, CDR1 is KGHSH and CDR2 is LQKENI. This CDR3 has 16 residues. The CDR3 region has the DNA TGTGCCAGCTCACCCTACAGGGGGCCGAGCTCCTACGAGCAGTACTTC. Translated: CASSPYRGPSSYEQYF.

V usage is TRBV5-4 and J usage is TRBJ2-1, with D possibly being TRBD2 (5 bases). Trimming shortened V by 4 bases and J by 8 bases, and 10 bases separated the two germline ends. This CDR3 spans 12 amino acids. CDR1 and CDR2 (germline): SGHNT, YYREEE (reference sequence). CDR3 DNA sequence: TGTGCCAGCAGCGCGGGCCTAGATGAGCAGTTCTTC. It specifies CASSAGLDEQFF.